The entry below gives a single T cell receptor (beta chain) sequence along with its context. Positive CCR7 selection of CD45RO-negative cells yielded the naive CD8 cells, and terminally differentiated effector memory CD45RA+ cells were excluded. Participating donors were healthy, HIV-negative adults free of recent acute infections or vaccinations. This entry is derived from a study of shared clonotypes between healthy human individuals. The CDR3 contains 15 residues. Germline V gene data show CDR1 as LGHNA and CDR2 as YNFKEQ. V was trimmed by 1 base and J by 0 bases, leaving 10 bases between them. Assay: immunoSEQ multiplex PCR; the TCRdb copy retains only in-frame clones and omits some. This table has under 700,000 clones, approximately 96% appearing once.

The chain employs TRBV4-2 and TRBJ2-7, with unresolved D. Sequenced: naive CD8+ T cells sorted from blood. This receptor was obtained from a woman aged 30 to 39 in good health. The CDR3 protein is CASSQAHTSSYEQYF. As DNA, the CDR3 is TGTGCCAGCAGCCAAGCGCACACGAGCTCCTACGAGCAGTACTTC.